This T cell receptor (beta chain) was captured by sequencing in a study of OX40 agonist ivuxolimab in advanced cancers. Study-wide context: Ivuxolimab doses were 0.01, 0.1, 0.3, 1.5, 3 or 10 mg/kg every 2 weeks. Antecedent anti-PD-1, anti-PD-L1 or anti-CTLA-4 therapy was permissible, with around 40% having received some. Partial responses were seen in three patients, one with hepatocellular carcinoma and two with cutaneous melanoma.

V shed 0 bases and J 5 bases; nucleotides not matched to a gene: 5. The CDR3 spans 15 residues. CDR1 is SGDLS and CDR2 is YYNGEE in the germline V gene. Study-wide points: Some patients who did not respond also had low normalized T-cell clonal expansion.

Assay used: immunoSEQ multiplex PCR; TCRdb lists only in-frame clones, some missing. The sample shows tens of thousands of clones, less than 95% of them seen only once. Concerning this clone: Its target is not known.

The chain uses TRBV9 and TRBJ2-5, with 9 nucleotides matching TRBD1. The receptor was isolated from an adult with an advanced solid tumor such as melanoma, head and neck, liver or kidney cancer. Here the sequenced sample was CD4+ or CD8+ T cells sorted from blood, taken in a trial of the OX40 agonist ivuxolimab. The CDR3 protein is CASSVADGTGETQYF. As DNA, the CDR3 is TGTGCCAGCAGCGTAGCTGACGGGACAGGGGAGACCCAGTACTTC.